The rows below give T cell receptor beta chains drawn from one sample of a study of ipilimumab plus nivolumab after autologous stem cell transplantation. Assay used: immunoSEQ multiplex PCR; TCRdb lists only in-frame clones, some missing. In the table there are 20,000 to 25,000 clones, 77% of which are singletons. The sequences come from PBMCs, collected in a trial of ipilimumab plus nivolumab as post-transplant consolidation. The receptors derive from a male donor with diffuse large B-cell lymphoma. Both conserved end residues are part of each CDR3. D genes are given only for firm matches. Where a row states a size, it is once, few, many or the class of an expanded clone; other rows omit it.

>TRBV2|TRBJ2-2|-|-
TGTGCCAGCGGTGACAGGAACACCGGGGAGCTGTTTTTT
CASGDRNTGELFF
>TRBV19|TRBJ2-7|once|TRBD1
TGTGCCAGTAGTACGGGACAGCTCGATCCAGCATCGAGCTCCTACGAGCAGTACTTC
CASSTGQLDPASSSYEQYF
>TRBV7-9|TRBJ2-7|-|TRBD1
TGTGCCAGCAGCTTAATTGGGACAGGGCCCAACGAGCAGTACTTC
CASSLIGTGPNEQYF
>TRBV30|TRBJ2-7|once|-
TGTGCCTGGAGTACCTTCCGCTTAGACAGGACCTACGAGCAGTACTTC
CAWSTFRLDRTYEQYF
>TRBV29-1|TRBJ1-2|-|-
TGCAGCGTTGAAGTTACAAGGGACAAAGGCTACACCTTC
CSVEVTRDKGYTF
>TRBV5-6|TRBJ2-7|-|-
TGTGCCAGCAGCTTCGGCCGCTCCTACGAGCAGTACTTC
CASSFGRSYEQYF
>TRBV7-2|TRBJ2-2|-|-
TGTGCCAGCAGCCCCGATCCTCGCGGGGAGCTGTTTTTT
CASSPDPRGELFF
>TRBV10-3|TRBJ2-5|-|-
TGTGCCATCATGGGACCGTTCCAAGAGACCCAGTACTTC
CAIMGPFQETQYF
>TRBV2|TRBJ1-2|once|-
TGTGCCAGCAGGCCCCATACCCAGGATGGCTACACCTTC
CASRPHTQDGYTF
>TRBV5-1|TRBJ1-1|few|TRBD1
TGCGCCAGCAGCTTGACGGGACAGGGGCCCACTAAGAACACTGAAGCTTTCTTT
CASSLTGQGPTKNTEAFF
>TRBV5-1|TRBJ1-3|-|-
TGCGCCAGCAGCCCATTGGGGTCCCCTGGAAACACCATATATTTT
CASSPLGSPGNTIYF